Listed below are T cell receptor beta chains from one sample, sequenced in a study of spatial heterogeneity in lung cancer. TCRdb re-derived calls from the 5' RACE reads in MiXCR, one entry per CDR3 protein. Of fewer than 60,000 distinct CDR3 sequences in the sample, roughly 7% were seen once. Sequences were derived from PBMCs, sampled at follow-up. These receptors originate from a female donor with early-stage non-small cell lung cancer. CDR3s include the opening cysteine and the closing phenylalanine or tryptophan. The order of the fields is J gene, D gene, clone size, V gene, CDR3 protein. A D gene is named only where the DNA matches it firmly. Only some rows state a clone size, as once, few, many or a class for expanded clones.

TRBJ1-1 TRBD1 few TRBV11-2 CASSNRGTDTEAFF
TRBJ2-3 - many TRBV20-1 CSAPDPGAIPDTQYF
TRBJ2-7 - - TRBV7-8 CASSSGRPNYYEQYF
TRBJ2-2 - many TRBV7-2 CASSLIVVANTGELFF
TRBJ2-7 - once TRBV2 CAILETQGEWYEQYF
TRBJ2-1 TRBD2 many TRBV15 CATSRDLAGGYNEQFF
TRBJ2-7 TRBD2 few TRBV19 CASSRPGGGPYEQYF
TRBJ2-5 TRBD2 many TRBV3-1 CASSQEVRLAGGEETQYF
TRBJ1-5 - few TRBV12-3/TRBV12-4 CASSLLGGPQHF
TRBJ2-5 - few TRBV18 CASSSSLQETQYF
TRBJ2-7 - many TRBV21-1 CASSKFRGGTYEQYF
TRBJ1-1 - few TRBV7-2 CASSLGLSRANTEAFF
TRBJ2-3 TRBD1 - TRBV7-9 CASSLDRPTDTQYF
TRBJ2-3 TRBD1 - TRBV28 CAHNPGGGDTQYF
TRBJ1-1 - - TRBV28 CASIYRGHQRAFF
TRBJ2-5 - many TRBV7-3 CASSLYGEGIETQYF
TRBJ1-2 TRBD1 few TRBV20-1 CSAEDRGNYGYTF
TRBJ1-1 - few TRBV7-2 CASSLGEAEAFF
TRBJ2-1 TRBD2 few TRBV3-1 CASSQVSSSGGARMEQFF
TRBJ2-7 - few TRBV7-9 CASSRDIGEQYF
TRBJ2-1 - many TRBV11-3 CASVGGESSYNEQFF
TRBJ1-6 TRBD1 few TRBV6-2/TRBV6-3 CASSRDSSYSPLHF
TRBJ2-3 - - TRBV28 CASSLAVAGTSTDTQYF
TRBJ2-7 - many TRBV3-1 CASSQARNQYF
TRBJ2-1 TRBD2 many TRBV6-1 CASSVWTSNEQFF
TRBJ1-4 - many TRBV12-3/TRBV12-4 CASGEIGTNEKLFF
TRBJ2-7 TRBD1 - TRBV5-1 CASSLAGTGPKKQYF
TRBJ1-1 - many TRBV7-3 CASSFFSRRASEAFF
TRBJ2-7 - many TRBV28 CASRTGIRYEQYF
TRBJ1-6 - - TRBV6-5 CASSYSSGGFSPLHF
TRBJ1-1 - - TRBV6-2/TRBV6-3 CASSRILDRTTEAFF
TRBJ2-6 - many TRBV5-1 CASSFRGSGANVLTF